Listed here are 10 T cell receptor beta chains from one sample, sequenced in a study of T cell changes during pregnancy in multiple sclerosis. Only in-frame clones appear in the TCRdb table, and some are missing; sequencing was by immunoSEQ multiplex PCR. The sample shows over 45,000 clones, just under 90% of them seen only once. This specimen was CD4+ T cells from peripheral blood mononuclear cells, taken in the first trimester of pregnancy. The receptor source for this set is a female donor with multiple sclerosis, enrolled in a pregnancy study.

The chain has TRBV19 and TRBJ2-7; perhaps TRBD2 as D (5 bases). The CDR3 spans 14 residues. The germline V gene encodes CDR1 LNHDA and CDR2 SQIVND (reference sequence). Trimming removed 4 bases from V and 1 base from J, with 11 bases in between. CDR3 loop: CASSRWESSYEQYF. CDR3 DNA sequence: TGTGCCAGTAGTAGGTGGGAGAGTTCCTACGAGCAGTACTTC.

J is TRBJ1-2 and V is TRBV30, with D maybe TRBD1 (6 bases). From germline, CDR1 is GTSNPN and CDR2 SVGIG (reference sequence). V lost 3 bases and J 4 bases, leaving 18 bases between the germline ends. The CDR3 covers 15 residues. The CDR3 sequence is CAWRAHRALSYGYTF. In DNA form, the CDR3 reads TGTGCCTGGAGAGCCCACAGGGCACTTTCCTATGGCTACACCTTC.

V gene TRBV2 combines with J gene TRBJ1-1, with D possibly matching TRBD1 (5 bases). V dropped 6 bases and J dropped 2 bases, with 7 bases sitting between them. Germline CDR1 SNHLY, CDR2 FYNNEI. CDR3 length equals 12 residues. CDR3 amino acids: CASRGGNTEAFF. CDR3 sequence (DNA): TGTGCCAGCAGGGGGGGAAACACTGAAGCTTTCTTT.

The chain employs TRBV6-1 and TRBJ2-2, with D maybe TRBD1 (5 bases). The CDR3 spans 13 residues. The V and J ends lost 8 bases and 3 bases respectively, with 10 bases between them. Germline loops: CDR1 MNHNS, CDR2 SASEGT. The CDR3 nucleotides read TGTGCCAGCCTGGACACAGACACCGGGGAGCTGTTTTTT. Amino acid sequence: CASLDTDTGELFF.

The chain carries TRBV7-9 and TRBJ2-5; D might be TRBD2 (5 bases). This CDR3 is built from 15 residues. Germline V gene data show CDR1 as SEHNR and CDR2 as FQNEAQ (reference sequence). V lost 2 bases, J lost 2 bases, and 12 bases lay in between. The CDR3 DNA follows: TGTGCCAGCAGCTTAAGGGAGACGGGACAAGAGACCCAGTACTTC. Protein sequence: CASSLRETGQETQYF.

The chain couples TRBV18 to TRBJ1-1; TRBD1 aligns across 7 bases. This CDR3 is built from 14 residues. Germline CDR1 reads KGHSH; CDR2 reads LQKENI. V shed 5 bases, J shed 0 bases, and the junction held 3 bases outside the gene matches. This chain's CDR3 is CASSLTGMNTEAFF. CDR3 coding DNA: TGTGCCAGCTCATTGACAGGGATGAACACTGAAGCTTTCTTT.

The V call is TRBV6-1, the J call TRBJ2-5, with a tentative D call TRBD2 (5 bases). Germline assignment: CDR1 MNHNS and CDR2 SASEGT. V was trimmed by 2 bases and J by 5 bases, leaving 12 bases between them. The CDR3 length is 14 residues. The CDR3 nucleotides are TGTGCCAGCAGTGAATACGGGGAGCGGGAGACCCAGTACTTC. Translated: CASSEYGERETQYF.

CDR3 DNA sequence: TGTGCCTGGAGTGTACCTCGACTAGCGGGGGGCGTCTCCTACGAGCAGTACTTC. This translates into CAWSVPRLAGGVSYEQYF. The chain has TRBV30 and TRBJ2-7; TRBD2 agrees at 13 bases. J was trimmed by 0 bases and V by 0 bases; bases with no gene match: 8. CDR1 and CDR2 (germline): GTSNPN, SVGIG (reference sequence). This CDR3 comprises 18 residues.

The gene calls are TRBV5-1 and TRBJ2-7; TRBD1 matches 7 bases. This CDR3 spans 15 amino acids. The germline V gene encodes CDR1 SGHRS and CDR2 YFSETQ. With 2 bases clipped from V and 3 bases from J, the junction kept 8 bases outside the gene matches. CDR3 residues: CASSFAGTEHYEQYF. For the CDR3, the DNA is TGCGCCAGCAGCTTCGCCGGGACAGAACACTACGAGCAGTACTTC.

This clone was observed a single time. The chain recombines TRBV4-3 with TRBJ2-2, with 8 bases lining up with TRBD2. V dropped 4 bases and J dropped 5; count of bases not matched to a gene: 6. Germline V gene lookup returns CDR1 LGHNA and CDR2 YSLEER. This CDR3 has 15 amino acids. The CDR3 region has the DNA TGCGCCAGCAGCCGAAGAACGGGGGGGACCGGGGAGCTGTTTTTT. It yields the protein CASSRRTGGTGELFF.